What follows are 30 T cell receptor beta chains derived from one specimen sequenced in a study of response to subunit inactivated influenza vaccine (dated by TCRdb to the late 2010s). The library was made by RT-PCR. Data came from an Illumina HiSeq 2500. TCRdb reprocessed the public reads (quality trimming at Q25 with fastp, clone calling with MiXCR) and kept in-frame beta chains. CDR3 protein sequences are deduplicated, and each keeps its most common genes and DNA. The sample has hundreds of thousands of distinct CDR3 sequences on record, roughly 13% of them singletons. The ten largest make up approximately 7% of the sample. The source material was PBMCs from blood, sampled around 15 days before vaccination. The receptors stem from a middle-aged man who received an inactivated influenza vaccine. Donor details come from another sample of the same person, matched by shared clones.

The genes are TRBV14 and TRBJ2-1; 11 bases map to TRBD2. The trim removed 0 bases at V and 8 bases at J, leaving 6 bases unmatched. The germline V gene encodes CDR1 SGHDN and CDR2 FVKESK. The CDR3 spans 16 residues. CDR3 residues: CASSQDFLAGGYEQFF. As DNA, the CDR3 is TGTGCCAGCAGCCAAGATTTCCTAGCGGGAGGATATGAGCAGTTCTTC.

This chain joins TRBV11-2 and TRBJ2-1; unclear D gene. The V end was cut by 4 bases, the J end by 8 bases, with 12 bases between. This CDR3 has 13 amino acids. Germline V gene sequence: CDR1 SGHAT, CDR2 FQNNGV. CDR3 nucleotide sequence: TGTGCCAGCAGCTCCGGGCCTAAAGATGAGCAGTTCTTC. Its translation: CASSSGPKDEQFF.

The V gene is TRBV12-3 or TRBV12-4, the J gene TRBJ1-1, with TRBD1 matching over 7 bases. The CDR3 is 14 amino acids. Unmatched junction bases numbered 9, after V lost 6 bases and J lost 5 bases. The CDR3: CASRVRQGWTEAFF. The CDR3 DNA follows: TGTGCCAGCAGAGTAAGACAGGGCTGGACTGAAGCTTTCTTT.

This clonotype was found a few times. This sequence joins TRBV28 and TRBJ1-2; D ambiguous. The CDR3 totals 14 residues. The V gene lost 2 bases and the J gene lost 2 bases, with 9 bases spanning the gap. The germline V gene encodes CDR1 MDHEN and CDR2 SYDVKM. The CDR3 here is CASSLSPQNYGYTF. CDR3 bases: TGTGCCAGCAGTTTAAGTCCCCAGAACTATGGCTACACCTTC.

This clonotype was observed at least ten times. A junction boundary mismatches the germline segment, possibly from a read error. The V gene is TRBV9, the J gene TRBJ2-1; TRBD2 matches 7 bases. The CDR3 covers 16 residues. Germline CDR1 and CDR2: SGDLS and YYNGEE. The CDR3 reads CASSVGGGSSYNEQFF. The CDR3, as DNA: TGCGCCAGCAGCGTCGGGGGAGGGAGCTCCTACAATGAGCAGTTCTTC. Based on the CDR3 plus reference TRBV9 and TRBJ2-1, the full variable domain is DSGVTQTPKHLITATGQRVTLRCSPRSGDLSVYWYQQSLDQGLQFLIQYYNGEERAKGNILERFSAQQFPDLHSELNLSSLELGDSALYFCASSVGGGSSYNEQFFGPGTRLTVL.

The genes are TRBV15 and TRBJ2-7; D is uncertain. Germline V lookup: CDR1 LNHNV, CDR2 YYDKDF (reference sequence). There are 14 residues in the CDR3. Trimming shortened V by 0 bases and J by 0 bases, and 6 bases separated the two germline ends. CDR3 nucleotide sequence: TGTGCCACCAGCAGAGATAGGAGCTCCTACGAGCAGTACTTC. This gives the protein CATSRDRSSYEQYF.

This clonotype turned up a few times. The chain joins TRBV9 to TRBJ2-2, with 9 nucleotides matching TRBD2. CDR1 is SGDLS, CDR2 YYNGEE, per germline. Unmatched junction bases numbered 5, after V lost 3 bases and J lost 5 bases. This CDR3 is built from 15 residues. The CDR3 DNA is TGTGCCAGCAGCGCAAGCGGGGGGATGACCGGGGAGCTGTTTTTT. Amino acid sequence: CASSASGGMTGELFF.

This chain uses TRBV7-6 with TRBJ2-7; D gene uncertain. This CDR3 has 16 amino acids. Germline V gene sequence: CDR1 SGHVS, CDR2 FNYEAQ. Trimming removed 2 bases at V and 3 bases at J, with 17 bases between. The CDR3 coding sequence is TGTGCCAGCAGCTTATTGAGTCTTTCCGGCGGCTACGAGCAGTACTTC. Its translation: CASSLLSLSGGYEQYF.

This clonotype appeared many times. The chain links TRBV20-1 to TRBJ2-1; the D gene is possibly TRBD2 (5 bases). Germline CDR1 reads DFQATT; CDR2 reads SNEGSKA (reference sequence). This CDR3 has 12 amino acids. V shed 6 bases and J shed 9 bases, with 15 bases lying between them. The CDR3 DNA follows: TGCAGTGCAAAACTAGTTGTGGCTGAGCAGTTCTTC. Translating it yields CSAKLVVAEQFF.

Many counts were recorded for this clonotype. The chain employs TRBV20-1 and TRBJ2-7, with TRBD2 matching 8 bases. Per the germline V gene, CDR1 is DFQATT and CDR2 is SNEGSKA (reference sequence). This CDR3 has 18 residues. With 0 bases clipped from V and 6 bases from J, the junction kept 19 bases outside the gene matches. Here the CDR3 reads CSARDMTGRAFRSGEQYF. CDR3 in DNA: TGCAGTGCTAGAGATATGACCGGGAGGGCCTTCAGGAGTGGCGAGCAGTACTTC.

The chain recombines TRBV28 with TRBJ2-5; D is perhaps TRBD1 (6 bases). Germline lookup yields CDR1 MDHEN and CDR2 SYDVKM. The CDR3 totals 14 residues. Trimming left V 9 bases short and J 5 bases short, with 19 bases between. CDR3 bases: TGTGCCAGTTCCGCCCGCAGGGGCTGGGAGACCCAGTACTTC. This encodes CASSARRGWETQYF.

The sample holds many counts of this clonotype. The J gene is TRBJ2-3, the V gene TRBV30; D is unclear. CDR3 length equals 12 residues. Trimming took off 1 base at V and 2 bases at J, with 4 bases between the two ends. CDR1 is GTSNPN and CDR2 is SVGIG in the germline V gene (reference sequence). This CDR3 reads CAWSGSTDTQYF. The CDR3 nucleotides are TGTGCCTGGAGTGGATCCACAGATACGCAGTATTTT.

The chain carries TRBV7-2 and TRBJ2-5; D ambiguous. This CDR3 is built from 15 residues. Germline loops: CDR1 SGHTA, CDR2 FQGNSA. V lost 6 bases, J lost 2 bases, and 16 bases lay in between. CDR3 amino acids: CASRVTPLPQETQYF. CDR3 nucleotides: TGTGCCAGCAGAGTGACTCCTCTGCCTCAAGAGACCCAGTACTTC. The full variable domain, in which reference TRBV7-2 and TRBJ2-5 provide the parts outside the CDR3, is GAGVSQSPSNKVTEKGKDVELRCDPISGHTALYWYRQSLGQGLEFLIYFQGNSAPDKSGLPSDRFSAERTGGSVSTLTIQRTQQEDSAVYLCASRVTPLPQETQYFGPGTRLLVL.

This clonotype occurred a few times. V and J are TRBV6-2 or TRBV6-3 and TRBJ1-5; 8 bases agree with TRBD1. Trimming at V came to 7 bases and at J to 0 bases, leaving 11 bases not matched to a gene. Germline loops: CDR1 MNHEY, CDR2 SVGEGT. This CDR3 region has 17 residues. CDR3 bases: TGTGCCAGCACCGCTACAGGGGGATCCTATAGCAATCAGCCCCAGCATTTT. This translates into CASTATGGSYSNQPQHF.

This clonotype was recorded a few times. The chain has TRBV24-1 and TRBJ2-6, with D perhaps matching TRBD2 (6 bases). With 5 bases removed from V and 2 bases from J, the gap between germline ends came to 15 bases. CDR3 length: 17 amino acids. In germline, CDR1 is KGHDR, CDR2 SFDVKD. The CDR3 DNA reads TGTGCCACCAGTGCCTCTCCTGGGGGGACTGGGGCCAACGTCCTGACTTTC. This sequence encodes CATSASPGGTGANVLTF.

The table lists this clonotype with a few counts. The rearrangement uses TRBV24-1 and TRBJ2-1; the D gene is possibly TRBD2 (5 bases). Trimming left V 9 bases short and J 3 bases short, with 14 bases between. From germline, CDR1 is KGHDR and CDR2 SFDVKD. The CDR3 loop spans 14 amino acids. The CDR3 coding sequence is TGTGCCACCCAGGACTCCTACCTCTACAATGAGCAGTTCTTC. Translation: CATQDSYLYNEQFF.

Only a few counts were recorded for this clonotype. V is TRBV29-1 and J is TRBJ2-3; either TRBD1 or TRBD2 may supply D (6 bases each). V was pared by 7 bases and J by 5 bases, with 16 bases between. The CDR3 covers 13 residues. CDR1 is SQVTM, CDR2 ANQGSEA, per germline. CDR3 coding DNA: TGCAGCGGGAATCGGGGGCAGGGAGATACGCAGTATTTT. It translates to CSGNRGQGDTQYF.

The rearrangement uses TRBV11-1 and TRBJ2-3; D is perhaps TRBD1 (5 bases). The V end was cut by 0 bases, the J end by 6 bases, with 10 bases between. The CDR3 has 14 amino acids. The germline V gene has CDR1 SGHAT and CDR2 FQDESV (reference sequence). This CDR3 reads CASSLAPRQDTQYF. CDR3 bases: TGTGCCAGCAGCTTAGCACCGAGACAGGATACGCAGTATTTT.

This clonotype was found a few times. This sequence joins TRBV29-1 and TRBJ2-3; 10 bases map to TRBD2. The V and J ends lost 0 bases and 9 bases, in that order; junction bases with no gene match: 9. Germline loops: CDR1 SQVTM, CDR2 ANQGSEA. This CDR3 spans 15 amino acids. The chain's CDR3 is CSVEEAGGAVGTQYF. CDR3 bases: TGCAGCGTTGAAGAAGCGGGGGGGGCCGTGGGCACGCAGTATTTT.

CDR3 loop: CASSPPGTGRTDTQYF. The CDR3 DNA reads TGTGCCAGCAGCCCACCTGGGACTGGCCGCACAGATACGCAGTATTTT. This chain uses TRBV7-2 with TRBJ2-3; maybe TRBD2 (6 bases). V was trimmed by 5 bases and J by 1 base, leaving 16 bases between them. The length of the CDR3 is 16 residues. Germline CDR1 is SGHTA and CDR2 is FQGNSA. The variable domain in full, with the rest retrieved from reference TRBV7-2 and TRBJ2-3, is GAGVSQSPSNKVTEKGKDVELRCDPISGHTALYWYRQSLGQGLEFLIYFQGNSAPDKSGLPSDRFSAERTGGSVSTLTIQRTQQEDSAVYLCASSPPGTGRTDTQYFGPGTRLTVL.

This chain joins TRBV4-2 and TRBJ2-1; possible D gene TRBD2, 5 bases. V was shortened by 6 bases and J by 2 bases, with 14 bases between the two germline ends. CDR1 and CDR2 (germline): LGHNA, YNFKEQ. This CDR3 contains 15 residues. The chain's CDR3 is CASSPRGSPYNEQFF. Written as DNA, the CDR3 is TGTGCCAGCAGTCCGAGAGGGAGTCCCTACAATGAGCAGTTCTTC.

In its sample, this clonotype was seen a few times. The chain combines TRBV10-3 with TRBJ1-3; D gene uncertain. Germline lookup yields CDR1 ENHRY and CDR2 SYGVKD. This CDR3 contains 15 residues. Trimming pared 3 bases from V and 2 bases from J, leaving 11 bases between. CDR3 residues: CAISEYPGPGNTIYF. Written as DNA, the CDR3 is TGTGCCATCAGTGAATACCCAGGACCTGGAAACACCATATATTTT.

The gene calls are TRBV29-1 and TRBJ1-1, with 11 positions matching TRBD1. The CDR3 totals 15 residues. The germline V gene has CDR1 SQVTM and CDR2 ANQGSEA. With V trimmed by 1 base and J by 5 bases, 6 bases remained unmatched. Here the CDR3 DNA reads TGCAGCGTTGAAGGTGGGACAGGGGGTTTAACTGAAGCTTTCTTT. It encodes CSVEGGTGGLTEAFF.

This clonotype was recorded a few times. This chain uses TRBV14 with TRBJ2-5, with TRBD1 matching over 8 bases. Per germline, CDR1 SGHDN and CDR2 FVKESK. V lost 4 bases to trimming and J lost 4 bases; unmatched junction nucleotides: 8. This CDR3 spans 15 amino acids. The CDR3 DNA reads TGTGCCAGCAGCCCCCGGACAGGGAGGCCAGAGACCCAGTACTTC. It codes for CASSPRTGRPETQYF.

This clonotype was detected many times. The V and J genes are TRBV28 and TRBJ2-1, with TRBD1 identical over 11 bases. The CDR3 runs 16 residues. Germline values: CDR1 MDHEN, CDR2 SYDVKM. V trimming: 5 bases; J trimming: 7 bases; junction bases outside the gene matches: 10. The CDR3 region is CASSLPGQGAFNEQFF. Written as DNA, the CDR3 is TGTGCCAGCAGTCTTCCAGGACAGGGGGCTTTTAATGAGCAGTTCTTC.

This clonotype showed up many times. The chain is built from TRBV5-1 and TRBJ2-5; perhaps TRBD2 as D (6 bases). V gave up 0 bases and J gave up 5 bases, with 17 bases separating them. CDR3 size: 16 residues. Germline CDR1 SGHRS, CDR2 YFSETQ. Here the CDR3 DNA reads TGCGCCAGCAGCTTGGCCAAGGTTCGACTAGATGAGACCCAGTACTTC. This encodes CASSLAKVRLDETQYF.

The chain couples TRBV3-1 to TRBJ2-1; the D gene could be TRBD1 or TRBD2 (5 bases each). The CDR3 has 16 residues. Germline CDR1 LGHDT, CDR2 YNNKEL (reference sequence). With 4 bases removed from V and 2 bases from J, the gap between germline ends came to 15 bases. The CDR3 nucleotides are TGTGCCAGCAGCCGAACCTCGGGGCTAACCTACAATGAGCAGTTCTTC. Encoded protein: CASSRTSGLTYNEQFF.

In its sample, this clonotype was seen many times. The CDR3 DNA reads TGCAGTGCTAGCCGCCAACTAACTCCCACAGATACGCAGTATTTT. Residues: CSASRQLTPTDTQYF. The chain employs TRBV20-1 and TRBJ2-3, with no clear D. Germline V gene lookup returns CDR1 DFQATT and CDR2 SNEGSKA (reference sequence). The CDR3 runs to 15 residues. With 3 bases removed from V and 2 bases from J, the gap between germline ends came to 15 bases.

The table lists this clonotype with a few counts. The rearrangement uses TRBV5-1 and TRBJ2-7; possible D gene TRBD2, 5 bases. This CDR3 has 15 amino acids. The V gene lost 0 bases and the J gene lost 2 bases, with 12 bases spanning the gap. Germline V CDR1 and CDR2: SGHRS, YFSETQ. CDR3 protein: CASSLVDSVTYEQYF. CDR3 nucleotides: TGCGCCAGCAGCTTGGTCGATAGCGTAACCTACGAGCAGTACTTC.

This sequence joins TRBV12-3 or TRBV12-4 and TRBJ1-6, with D possibly TRBD1 on 6 matching bases. This CDR3 has 15 residues. V shed 5 bases and J shed 7 bases, with 15 bases lying between them. The CDR3 region is CASSPNLQGNSPLHF. The DNA for the CDR3 is TGTGCCAGCAGTCCCAACCTCCAGGGGAATTCACCCCTCCACTTT.